This T cell receptor beta chain is drawn from a study of technical replicates of blood from a handful of donors. The protocol was immunoSEQ multiplex PCR, while the TCRdb copy is restricted to in-frame clones and leaves out a portion. The data show around 97,000 clones, roughly 96% seen once. Trimming removed 1 base at V and 10 bases at J, with 13 bases between. The CDR3 totals 13 residues. CDR1 SGHAT and CDR2 FQNNGV come from the germline V gene. This receptor was taken from a human donor in good health. The chain links TRBV11-2 to TRBJ1-1; no firm D call. Sequenced input: T cells isolated from PBMCs. The CDR3 nucleotides are TGTGCCAGCAGCTTAGTGGCGGGAGTGAGAGCTTTCTTT. Encoded protein: CASSLVAGVRAFF.